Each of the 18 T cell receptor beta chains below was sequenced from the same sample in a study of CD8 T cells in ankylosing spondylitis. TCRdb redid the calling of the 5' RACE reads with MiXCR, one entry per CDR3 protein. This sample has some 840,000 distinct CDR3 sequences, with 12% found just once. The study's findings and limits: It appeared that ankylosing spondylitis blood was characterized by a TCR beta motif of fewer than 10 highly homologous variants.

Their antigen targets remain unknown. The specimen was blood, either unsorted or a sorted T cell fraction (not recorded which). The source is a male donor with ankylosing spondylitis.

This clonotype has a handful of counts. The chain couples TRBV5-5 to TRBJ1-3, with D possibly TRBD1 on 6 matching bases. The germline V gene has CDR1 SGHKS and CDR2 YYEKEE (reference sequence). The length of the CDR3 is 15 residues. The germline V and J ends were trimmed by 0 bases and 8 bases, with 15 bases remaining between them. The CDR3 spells CASSLGYRAPDTIYF. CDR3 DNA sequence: TGTGCCAGCAGCTTGGGGTACAGGGCGCCTGACACCATATATTTT.

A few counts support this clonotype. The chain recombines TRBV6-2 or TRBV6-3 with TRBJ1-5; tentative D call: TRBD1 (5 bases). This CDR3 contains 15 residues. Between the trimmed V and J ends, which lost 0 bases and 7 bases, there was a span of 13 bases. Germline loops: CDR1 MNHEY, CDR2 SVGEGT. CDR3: CASSYSIRAGQPQHF. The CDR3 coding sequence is TGTGCCAGCAGTTACTCGATCAGGGCGGGCCAGCCCCAGCATTTT.

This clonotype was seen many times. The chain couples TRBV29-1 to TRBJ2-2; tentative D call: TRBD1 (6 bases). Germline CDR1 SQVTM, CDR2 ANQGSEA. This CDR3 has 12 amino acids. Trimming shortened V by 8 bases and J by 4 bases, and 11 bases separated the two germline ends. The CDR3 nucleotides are TGCAGCTTGAGCAGGGGCACCGGGGAGCTGTTTTTT. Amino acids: CSLSRGTGELFF.

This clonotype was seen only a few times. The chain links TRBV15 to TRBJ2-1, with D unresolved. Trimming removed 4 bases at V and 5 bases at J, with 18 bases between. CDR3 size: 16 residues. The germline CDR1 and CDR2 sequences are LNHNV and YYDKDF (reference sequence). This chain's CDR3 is CATSKPVPGPHNEQFF. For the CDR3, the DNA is TGTGCCACCAGCAAGCCGGTCCCAGGACCTCACAATGAGCAGTTCTTC. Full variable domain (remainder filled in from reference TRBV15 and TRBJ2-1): DAMVIQNPRYQVTQFGKPVTLSCSQTLNHNVMYWYQQKSSQAPKLLFHYYDKDFNNEADTPDNFQSRRPNTSFCFLDIRSPGLGDTAMYLCATSKPVPGPHNEQFFGPGTRLTVL.

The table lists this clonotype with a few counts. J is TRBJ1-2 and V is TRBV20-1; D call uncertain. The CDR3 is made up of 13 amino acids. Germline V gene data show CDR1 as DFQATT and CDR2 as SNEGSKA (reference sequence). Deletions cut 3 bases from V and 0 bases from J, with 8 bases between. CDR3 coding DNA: TGCAGTGCTAGCTACACAGCTAACTATGGCTACACCTTC. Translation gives CSASYTANYGYTF.

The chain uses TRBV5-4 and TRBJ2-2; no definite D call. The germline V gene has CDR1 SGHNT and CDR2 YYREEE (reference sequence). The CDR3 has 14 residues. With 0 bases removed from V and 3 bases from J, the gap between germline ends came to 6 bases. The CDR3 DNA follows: TGTGCCAGCAGCTTGGGTTTTTACACCGGGGAGCTGTTTTTT. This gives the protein CASSLGFYTGELFF.

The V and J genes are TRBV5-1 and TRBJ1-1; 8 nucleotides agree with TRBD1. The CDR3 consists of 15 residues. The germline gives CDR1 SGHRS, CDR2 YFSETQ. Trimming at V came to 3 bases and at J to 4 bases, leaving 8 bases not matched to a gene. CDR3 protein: CASSSGGQDITEAFF. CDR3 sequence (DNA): TGCGCCAGCAGCTCAGGGGGACAGGATATCACTGAAGCTTTCTTT.

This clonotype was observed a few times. The CDR3 DNA sequence: TGTGCCAGCAGTTACGGAAGGGGCTCGTACGAGCAGTACTTC. Translation: CASSYGRGSYEQYF. The rearrangement links TRBV6-5 to TRBJ2-7, with D possibly TRBD1 on 5 matching bases. The CDR3 length is 14 residues. V dropped 2 bases and J dropped 4 bases, with 12 bases sitting between them. Germline-derived CDR1 and CDR2 are MNHEY and SVGAGI.

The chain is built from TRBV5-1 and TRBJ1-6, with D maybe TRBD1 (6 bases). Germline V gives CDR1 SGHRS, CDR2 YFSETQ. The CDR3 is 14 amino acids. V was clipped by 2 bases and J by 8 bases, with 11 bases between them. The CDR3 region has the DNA TGCGCCAGCAGCTTAGGCGCAGGGGATTCACCCCTCCACTTT. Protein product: CASSLGAGDSPLHF.

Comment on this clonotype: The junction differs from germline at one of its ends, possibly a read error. The CDR3 spells CASTQHVPWQGARAREAFF. DNA for the CDR3: TGTGCCAGCACCCAACACGTCCCTTGGCAGGGGGCGCGGGCGCGGGAAGCTTTCTTT. V and J are TRBV3-1 and TRBJ1-1; 8 nucleotides match TRBD1. The CDR3 has 19 residues. CDR1 is LGHDT, CDR2 YNNKEL, per germline (reference sequence).

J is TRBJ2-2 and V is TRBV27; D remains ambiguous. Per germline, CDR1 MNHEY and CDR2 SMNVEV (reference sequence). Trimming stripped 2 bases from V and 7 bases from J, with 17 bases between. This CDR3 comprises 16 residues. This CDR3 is CASSLRPILRSGELFF. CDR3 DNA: TGTGCCAGCAGTTTAAGACCAATCCTGCGCAGCGGGGAGCTGTTTTTT.

CDR3 protein: CSARVVHLNTEAFF. The CDR3 region has the DNA TGCAGTGCTAGGGTTGTTCATCTGAACACTGAAGCTTTCTTT. This chain uses TRBV20-1 with TRBJ1-1; no firm D call. Trimming stripped 3 bases from V and 0 bases from J, with 11 bases between. This CDR3 comprises 14 residues. The V gene's germline CDR1 is DFQATT and CDR2 SNEGSKA (reference sequence).

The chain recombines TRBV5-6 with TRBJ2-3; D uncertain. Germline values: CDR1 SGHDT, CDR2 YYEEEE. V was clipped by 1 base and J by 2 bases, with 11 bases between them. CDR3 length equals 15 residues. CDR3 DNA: TGTGCCAGCAGCTTGTTAGGTAACAACACAGATACGCAGTATTTT. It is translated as CASSLLGNNTDTQYF.

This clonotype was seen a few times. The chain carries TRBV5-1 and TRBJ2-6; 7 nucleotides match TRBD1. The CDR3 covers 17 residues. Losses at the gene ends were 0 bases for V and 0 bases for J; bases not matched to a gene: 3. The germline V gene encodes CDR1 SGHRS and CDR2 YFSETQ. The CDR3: CASSLDRGDSGANVLTF. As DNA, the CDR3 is TGCGCCAGCAGCTTGGACAGGGGAGACTCTGGGGCCAACGTCCTGACTTTC. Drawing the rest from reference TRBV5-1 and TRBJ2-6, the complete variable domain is KAGVTQTPRYLIKTRGQQVTLSCSPISGHRSVSWYQQTPGQGLQFLFEYFSETQRNKGNFPGRFSGRQFSNSRSEMNVSTLELGDSALYLCASSLDRGDSGANVLTFGAGSRLTVL.

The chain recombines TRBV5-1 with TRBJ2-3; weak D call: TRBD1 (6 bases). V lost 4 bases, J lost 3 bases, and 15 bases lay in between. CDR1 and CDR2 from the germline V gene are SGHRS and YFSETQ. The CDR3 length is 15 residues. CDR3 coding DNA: TGCGCCAGCAGCGCCTCGACAGGCGGAACAGATACGCAGTATTTT. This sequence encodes CASSASTGGTDTQYF.

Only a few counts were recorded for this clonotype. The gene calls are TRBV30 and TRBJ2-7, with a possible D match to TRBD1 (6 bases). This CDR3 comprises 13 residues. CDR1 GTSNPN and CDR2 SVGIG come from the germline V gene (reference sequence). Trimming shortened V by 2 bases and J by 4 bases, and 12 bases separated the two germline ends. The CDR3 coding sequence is TGTGCCTGGAGTAGGGGGTTCATTTACGAGCAGTACTTC. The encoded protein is CAWSRGFIYEQYF.

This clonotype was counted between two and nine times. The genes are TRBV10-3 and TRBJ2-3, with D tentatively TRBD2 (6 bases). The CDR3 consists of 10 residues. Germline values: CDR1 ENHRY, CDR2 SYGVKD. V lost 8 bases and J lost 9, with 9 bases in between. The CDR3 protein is CAIGAGTQYF. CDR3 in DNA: TGTGCCATCGGGGCGGGGACGCAGTATTTT.

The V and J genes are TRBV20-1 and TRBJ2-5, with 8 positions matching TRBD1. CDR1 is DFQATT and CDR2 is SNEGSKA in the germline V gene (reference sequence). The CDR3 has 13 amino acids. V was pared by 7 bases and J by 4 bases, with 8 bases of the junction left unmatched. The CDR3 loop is CSVKGTGGETQYF. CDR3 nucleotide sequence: TGCAGTGTAAAAGGGACAGGAGGAGAGACCCAGTACTTC.